Sequencing of this TCR beta chain was carried out in a study of shared T cell receptors in the human thymus. Assay: immunoSEQ multiplex PCR; the TCRdb copy retains only in-frame clones and omits some. Here the sample spans about 500,000 clones, roughly 74% being singletons. Trimming pared 4 bases from V and 5 bases from J, leaving 15 bases between. CDR1 and CDR2 (germline): SGHRS, YFSETQ. This CDR3 is 14 amino acids long. The sample was also reused in another study, on human thymus T cells. That work contributes: Corrective surgery for congenital heart defects was being performed on the healthy Finnish infants who served as donors. Thymic samples were excised during corrective heart operations. Reports from related research described highly overlapping thymic repertoires among unrelated individuals.

The origin of this receptor is a boy in the first two years of life with a congenital heart defect. This rearrangement joins TRBV5-1 to TRBJ1-1; a weak D match, TRBD1 (5 bases). Material: thymocytes. The CDR3, as DNA: TGCGCCAGCAGCCCGGATGGGGGGAGGACTGAAGCTTTCTTT. This codes for CASSPDGGRTEAFF.